Listed below are T cell receptor beta chains from one sample, sequenced in a study of T cells in Graves' hyperthyroidism and ophthalmopathy. TCRdb fed the multiplex PCR reads into MiXCR, producing one record per CDR3 protein. The sample yields around 600,000 distinct CDR3 sequences, roughly a sixth seen once. The material sequenced was blood. These TCRs come from a woman in her 40s with Graves' ophthalmopathy. Each CDR3 is given with its conserved first and last residue. A D gene is named only where the DNA matches it firmly. Where a row states a size, it is once, few, many or the class of an expanded clone; other rows omit it.

V	D	J	size	CDR3	DNA
TRBV12-3/TRBV12-4	TRBD1	TRBJ2-1	.	CASRGTGRNNEQFF	TGTGCCAGCAGGGGGACAGGACGAAACAATGAGCAGTTCTTC
TRBV12-3/TRBV12-4	TRBD1	TRBJ2-7	many	CASSKGQGYFNEQYF	TGTGCCAGCTCAAAGGGACAGGGTTACTTTAACGAGCAGTACTTC
TRBV27	.	TRBJ1-1	few	CASRPGVGTEAFF	TGTGCCAGCAGGCCAGGGGTGGGGACTGAAGCTTTCTTT
TRBV12-3/TRBV12-4	.	TRBJ2-7	many	CASSAGRAASSYEQYF	TGTGCCAGCAGTGCCGGTCGAGCCGCCAGCTCCTACGAGCAGTACTTC
TRBV28	TRBD1	TRBJ2-6	.	CASMTGGAGANVLTF	TGTGCCAGCATGACAGGGGGCGCTGGGGCCAACGTCCTGACTTTC
TRBV6-1	.	TRBJ1-5	.	CASSAVLGTSGNNQPQHF	TGTGCCAGCAGTGCCGTCCTTGGCACCTCAGGGAACAATCAGCCCCAGCATTTT
TRBV12-3/TRBV12-4	.	TRBJ2-5	many	CASSLGGIGTQYF	TGTGCCAGCAGTTTGGGGGGAATCGGGACCCAGTACTTC
TRBV4-1	TRBD1	TRBJ2-1	few	CASSQFTGGSYNEQFF	TGCGCCAGCAGCCAGTTTACAGGGGGCTCCTACAATGAGCAGTTCTTC
TRBV2	.	TRBJ2-3	many	CASSVAREFTDTQYF	TGTGCCAGCAGCGTGGCTAGGGAATTCACAGATACGCAGTATTTT
TRBV12-3/TRBV12-4	TRBD1	TRBJ1-3	many	CASSTQGTGNTIYF	TGTGCCAGCAGTACACAGGGGACTGGAAACACCATATATTTT
TRBV12-3/TRBV12-4	.	TRBJ2-1	many	CASSPTGTDNEQFF	TGTGCCAGCAGTCCGACCGGGACGGACAATGAGCAGTTCTTC
TRBV5-1	.	TRBJ2-1	many	CASSSSLGGGSRNEQFF	TGCGCCAGCAGCTCCAGCCTAGGTGGGGGCAGTAGGAATGAGCAGTTCTTC
TRBV3-1	TRBD2	TRBJ2-7	many	CASSQDIAGAREQYF	TGTGCCAGCAGCCAAGATATAGCGGGAGCCCGCGAGCAGTACTTC
TRBV2	TRBD2	TRBJ2-1	many	CASRPGLVFNEQFF	TGTGCCAGCAGACCGGGACTAGTGTTCAATGAGCAGTTCTTC
TRBV5-1	TRBD2	TRBJ2-4	many	CASSSGTITSLIQYF	TGCGCCAGCAGCTCAGGGACTATAACCAGTCTCATTCAGTACTTC
TRBV12-3/TRBV12-4	TRBD2	TRBJ2-7	many	CASSRNSGGADEQYF	TGTGCCAGCAGCCGTAATAGCGGGGGGGCGGACGAGCAGTACTTC
TRBV6-1	TRBD2	TRBJ2-1	few	CASSEEGLAGGHEQFF	TGTGCCAGCAGTGAAGAGGGACTAGCGGGAGGGCATGAGCAGTTCTTC
TRBV9	TRBD1	TRBJ1-5	few	CASSARGQEDQPQHF	TGTGCCAGCAGCGCCAGGGGGCAAGAAGATCAGCCCCAGCATTTT
TRBV6-1	TRBD1	TRBJ2-3	many	CASSEALGGTGGDTQYF	TGTGCCAGCAGTGAAGCCCTCGGGGGGACAGGGGGAGATACGCAGTATTTT
TRBV4-1	.	TRBJ2-1	once	CASSQGGVNEQFF	TGCGCCAGCAGCCAAGGAGGGGTGAATGAGCAGTTCTTC
TRBV28	.	TRBJ2-7	many	CASSSDSYYEQYF	TGTGCCAGCAGTTCGGACAGTTACTACGAGCAGTACTTC
TRBV20-1	.	TRBJ2-7	many	CSAGERTRGQYF	TGCAGTGCCGGAGAGCGGACGAGGGGGCAGTACTTC
TRBV20-1	.	TRBJ1-2	once	CSASTENYGYTF	TGCAGTGCTAGTACGGAGAACTATGGCTACACCTTC
TRBV27	.	TRBJ2-5	many	CASKPLVTGTEETQYF	TGTGCCAGCAAACCCCTAGTTACAGGGACTGAAGAGACCCAGTACTTC
TRBV7-8	.	TRBJ2-1	few	CASSSQGRVEQFF	TGTGCCAGCAGCTCCCAGGGGAGAGTAGAGCAGTTCTTC
TRBV10-2	.	TRBJ1-5	.	CASSESVGRSNQPQHF	TGCGCCAGCAGTGAGTCTGTGGGACGAAGCAATCAGCCCCAGCATTTT
TRBV12-3/TRBV12-4	TRBD1	TRBJ1-3	.	CASSSDRGGNTIYF	TGTGCCAGCAGTTCCGACAGGGGTGGAAACACCATATATTTT
TRBV7-3	.	TRBJ2-1	.	CTSSFRRGIEQFF	TGTACCAGCAGCTTCCGGAGGGGAATTGAGCAGTTCTTC
TRBV28	.	TRBJ2-5	many	CASSSIPPGRETQYF	TGTGCCAGCAGTTCTATTCCCCCGGGGAGGGAGACCCAGTACTTC
TRBV12-3/TRBV12-4	.	TRBJ2-3	.	CAGRAGSLATYTQYF	TGTGCCGGCAGGGCGGGGTCCCTGGCTACTTATACGCAGTATTTT
TRBV5-1	TRBD2	TRBJ2-1	.	CASSLVGGGAGEQFF	TGCGCCAGCAGCTTAGTGGGCGGGGGGGCCGGTGAGCAGTTCTTC
TRBV10-3	TRBD1	TRBJ2-7	many	CAISQGQGSYEQYF	TGTGCCATCAGCCAGGGACAGGGCTCCTACGAGCAGTACTTC
TRBV12-3/TRBV12-4	TRBD1	TRBJ1-5	.	CASRGTDLGPQHF	TGTGCCAGCAGGGGGACAGACTTAGGACCCCAGCATTTT
TRBV7-9	.	TRBJ2-2	few	CASSFTRRNTGELFF	TGTGCCAGCAGCTTCACCAGGAGGAACACCGGGGAGCTGTTTTTT
TRBV4-1	TRBD2	TRBJ2-1	.	CASSQDGLAGVDEQFF	TGCGCCAGCAGCCAAGATGGTCTAGCGGGAGTGGATGAGCAGTTCTTC
TRBV28	.	TRBJ2-7	many	CASSSLGGLESYEQYF	TGTGCCAGCAGTTCCCTCGGGGGCTTAGAGTCTTACGAGCAGTACTTC
TRBV20-1	TRBD1	TRBJ2-7	.	CSVGQGAAGYEQYF	TGCAGTGTGGGACAGGGGGCCGCAGGCTACGAGCAGTACTTC
TRBV6-2/TRBV6-3	TRBD1	TRBJ2-2	.	CAGKSPMTGGRPGELFF	TGTGCCGGAAAGTCCCCAATGACAGGGGGAAGGCCCGGGGAGCTGTTTTTT
TRBV20-1	.	TRBJ2-1	few	CSASREEQFF	TGCAGTGCTAGTCGGGAGGAGCAGTTCTTC
TRBV19	.	TRBJ2-2	.	CAARAANTGELFF	TGTGCCGCACGTGCTGCGAACACCGGGGAGCTGTTTTTT
TRBV7-9	TRBD2	TRBJ2-6	once	CASRLGGGRTGANVLTF	TGTGCCAGCCGTCTCGGGGGGGGGAGGACTGGGGCCAACGTCCTGACTTTC
TRBV5-1	.	TRBJ2-2	few	CASRLQLNTGELFF	TGCGCCAGCAGGCTACAGCTTAACACCGGGGAGCTGTTTTTT
TRBV5-4	.	TRBJ2-6	few	CASSPTVSGANVLTF	TGTGCCAGCAGCCCGACAGTCTCTGGGGCCAACGTCCTGACTTTC
TRBV5-1	TRBD1	TRBJ2-7	many	CASSSSDRDEQYF	TGCGCCAGCAGCTCCTCAGACAGGGACGAGCAGTACTTC
TRBV2	.	TRBJ2-3	many	CASTPTLGNTQYF	TGTGCCAGCACCCCAACGTTGGGAAATACGCAGTATTTT
TRBV9	.	TRBJ2-1	.	CASSVAMRENNEQFF	TGTGCCAGCAGCGTAGCTATGAGGGAGAACAATGAGCAGTTCTTC
TRBV5-1	TRBD1	TRBJ2-2	.	CASSLNPGTVDTGELFF	TGCGCCAGCAGCTTGAATCCCGGGACAGTGGACACCGGGGAGCTGTTTTTT
TRBV19	.	TRBJ2-7	.	CANSNGMNYEQYF	TGTGCCAATAGTAACGGGATGAACTACGAGCAGTACTTC
TRBV29-1	.	TRBJ1-1	.	CSGETWGTEAFF	TGCAGCGGAGAGACGTGGGGCACTGAAGCTTTCTTT
TRBV10-3	TRBD1	TRBJ1-4	many	CAISDRQGDEKLFF	TGTGCCATCAGTGATAGGCAGGGGGATGAAAAACTGTTTTTT
TRBV7-2	.	TRBJ2-1	many	CASSLVVYEQFF	TGTGCCAGCAGCTTAGTAGTCTATGAGCAGTTCTTC
TRBV2	.	TRBJ2-7	.	CASRGGGDEQYF	TGTGCCAGCAGGGGGGGTGGCGATGAGCAGTACTTC
TRBV12-3/TRBV12-4	.	TRBJ1-2	many	CASSPGPGEGYGYTF	TGTGCCAGCAGCCCCGGTCCGGGGGAGGGCTATGGCTACACCTTC
TRBV5-1	TRBD2	TRBJ2-1	.	CASSLQGGHYNEQFF	TGCGCCAGCAGCCTGCAGGGAGGGCATTACAATGAGCAGTTCTTC
TRBV9	.	TRBJ1-6	few	CASSLTTVNSPLHF	TGTGCCAGCAGCCTCACAACTGTAAATTCACCCCTCCACTTT